This T cell receptor beta chain was recovered during a study of shared clonotypes between healthy human individuals (TCRdb year 2020). About the study as a whole: The cohort comprised two women and a few men aged 18 to 49 years. For each donor, CD4 naive and CD4 memory were each run on three plates, CD8 naive on two plates, and CD8 memory on one plate. Blood TCR repertoires of about five healthy adults were deeply sequenced to estimate repertoire size and the extent of clonotype sharing between individuals. To increase sequencing depth and limit assay-specific biases, different laboratories used diverse techniques to prepare libraries and sequence TCR repertoires. Per donor, leukapheresis produced somewhere between about 0.9 and 9.5 billion PBMCs. The investigation overall reported the following: The genetic and exposure-history diversity represented was limited by the small number of donors. About 5% of naive CD4, 3% to 3.5% of naive CD8, about 2.5% of memory CD4, and about 0.4% of memory CD8 clonotypes were shared across a few donors. Sampling was limited to blood, and TCR repertoires in tissue likely differ from TCR repertoires in blood. Clonotypes shared by all four sorted-subset donors showed higher generation probabilities than non-shared clonotypes. Rarefaction of sorted-subset datasets indicated incomplete sequencing despite the large sequencing depth. Larger estimated clonotype richness was generally found for naive subsets than for memory subsets. Pairwise subsampling led to the expectation that sequencing depth would affect the degree of clonotype sharing among donors.

Trimming removed 8 bases from V and 6 bases from J; the gene matches leave 10 bases unexplained. Reading the germline V gene gives CDR1 SNHLY and CDR2 FYNNEI. The CDR3 numbers 14 residues from cysteine through phenylalanine. The kept DNA is CDR3 alone, 42 bases in frame from the first base. Healthy HIV-negative adults with no recently reported acute infections or vaccinations were included as donors. All donors were Caucasian adults living in Nashville, Tennessee, USA. CD4+ T cells were enriched through magnetic negative selection, after which naive cells were positively selected on CD45RA and the remaining negative fraction served as the memory subset. Blood was collected by leukapheresis, and PBMCs were isolated by Ficoll-Histopaque density gradient centrifugation and then cryopreserved in liquid nitrogen vapor phase. Analytical flow cytometry was used to check the purity and quantity of every magnetically sorted T cell population. Each sorted fraction had its genomic DNA isolated and then quantified by UV absorbance on a Nanodrop 2000c.

About this clone itself: The target of this receptor is not known. No quality values exist for individual bases; no much larger clone is one base distant.

Using the deep immunoSEQ assay, multiplex PCR amplified TCR CDR3 regions from genomic DNA. Extracted genomic DNA from each cell subset was spread evenly across all wells of several immunoSEQ 96-well plates, with each plate serving as a replicate. Each replicate PCR for sorted subsets received about 200 ng genomic DNA, equal to some 32,000 T cell genomes. Purified libraries were measured with a Qubit 3.0 fluorometer, size-checked on a Bioanalyzer 2100, and measured again with the KAPA Library Quantification kit. Every immunoSEQ 96-well plate was sequenced on a separate single-read 150-cycle Illumina NextSeq 550 flow cell. Concerning the study's data processing: Because the immunoSEQ output included only junctional sequences and no quality scores, the filtering could not be the same as the filtering used for full-length reads. Sequences were annotated with PyIR, a Python wrapper for IgBLAST v1.9, and V/J genes and CDR3 were assigned using IMGT germline references. Reads with weak V/J assignments (E-value above 1e-6), missing CDR3, stop codons, out-of-frame junctions, or ambiguous translated residues were removed. V3J clonotypes were defined as sequences sharing an identical inferred V gene, J gene, and CDR3 amino acid sequence. The percentage overlap between two repertoires was calculated by dividing the number of shared unique clonotypes by the size of the smaller repertoire. Repertoire richness was assessed with RTK rarefaction, the Chao1 estimator, and Recon v2.1 estimates of unobserved clonotypes. OLGA was used to compute generation probabilities for all TCRbeta clonotypes that the gDNA method yielded from a few donors. TCRdb re-hosts the immuneACCESS table, in-frame sequences only. Its copies lack some clones; in the studies checked, an unresolved V gene accounts for under half of them, and the cause for the rest is not known. V, J and clone size were drawn from that table, and D and trimming were deduced from the DNA. Present in this sample are some 1,600,000 clones, nearly 99% of which were seen just once. The ten largest clones take up about 0.4% of the sample.

This sequence was found in a man between 25 and 39 years old in good health. The sequence is built from TRBV2 and TRBJ2-1, with 7 bases matching TRBD2. The sequenced sample was naive CD4+ T cells sorted from blood. Explained via the paper, the cell subset or site label denotes: CD45RA+ positively selected. Here the CDR3 is given as CASRWRESGNEQFF. The sequenced DNA is TGTGCCAGCCGGTGGCGGGAGTCGGGCAATGAGCAGTTCTTC.